This TCR beta chain derives from a study of blood T cell repertoires in COVID-19 (dated by TCRdb to 2018 to 2020). As for the study more broadly: Samples from collaborators originated in the United States, Italy and Spain and spanned both the acute and convalescent phases of COVID-19. The repertoires were released in a freely available public database meant as a resource for research on the immune response to SARS-CoV-2. The samples were drawn from two sources: the first 160 participants of the ongoing ImmuneRACE study, and 1,000 to 1,500 subjects contributed by 6 global collaborators. Nearly every sample came with metadata listing a de-identified subject ID, COVID-19 status, age in years and sex. The dataset comprised deeply sampled blood TCRbeta repertoires from subjects exposed to, actively infected with, or recovered from COVID-19. Where available, HLA class I and class II types were obtained from metadata supplied by the sample provider rather than from assay-based typing. The prospective study material was composed of cDNA or gDNA derived from T cells, B-cell-depleted T cells, or PBMCs.

The immunoSEQ Assay, a bias-controlled multiplex PCR, was used to amplify TCRbeta CDR3 regions from genomic DNA. For the original study's pipeline: Nucleated cell counts per sample were estimated from amplification of reference gene primers within the assay. To quantify the absolute abundance of each unique TCRbeta CDR3 rearrangement, sequence reads were collapsed and filtered. For each sample, productive Simpson clonality was calculated by taking the square root of Simpson's diversity index across productive rearrangements. TCRdb took over this immuneACCESS table, retaining in-frame rearrangements with V and J assigned. Such tables are incomplete; in checked studies, under half of the missing clones stem from an unresolved V gene, and the remainder is unexplained. That table gives V, J and clone size, and the DNA gave D and trimming. In this sample the table shows about 250,000 clones, over 75% of which occur a single time. Jointly, the top ten make up approximately 5% of the sample.

The collaborating institutions used their own protocols to collect whole blood in K2EDTA tubes. For TCRbeta analysis, collaborators shipped samples as frozen whole blood, isolated PBMCs, or DNA extracted from either of those sample types. Concerning this clone itself: Its target antigen remains unknown. No base quality values were provided; no much bigger clone lies one nucleotide off.

Summary of the overall study and its limitations: The amount of clinical and demographic metadata varied by source and participant and was provided uncurated.

The sequencing input was peripheral blood. The TCR was taken from a man aged 50 to 59 with active or convalescent COVID-19.

The CDR3 protein sequence reads: CASRQGTNTGELFF. In nucleotides, the sequence is TGTGCCAGCAGACAGGGAACGAACACCGGGGAGCTGTTTTTT. The sequence links TRBV9 to TRBJ2-2; a weak D assignment points to TRBD1 (6 bases agree). According to the germline V gene, CDR1 reads SGDLS and CDR2 reads YYNGEE. V loses 5 bases, J loses 0 bases, and the germline ends lie 8 bases apart. The CDR3 contains 14 residues, cysteine and phenylalanine counted. The CDR3 DNA has 42 bases and is translated from base 1.